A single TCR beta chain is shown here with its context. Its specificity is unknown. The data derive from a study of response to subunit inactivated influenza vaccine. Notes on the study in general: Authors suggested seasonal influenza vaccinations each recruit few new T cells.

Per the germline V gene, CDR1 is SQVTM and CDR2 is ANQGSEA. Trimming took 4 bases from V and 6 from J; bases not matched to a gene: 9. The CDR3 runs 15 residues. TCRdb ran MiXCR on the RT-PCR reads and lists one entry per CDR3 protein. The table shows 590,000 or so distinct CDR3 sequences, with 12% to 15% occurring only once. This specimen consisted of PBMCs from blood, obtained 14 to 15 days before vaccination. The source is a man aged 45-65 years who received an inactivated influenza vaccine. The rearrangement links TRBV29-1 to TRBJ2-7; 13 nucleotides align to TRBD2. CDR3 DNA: TGCAGCGTTGGTTTTGGACTAGCGGGGGTAGGCGAGCAGTACTTC. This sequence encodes CSVGFGLAGVGEQYF.